The 13 T cell receptor beta chains presented below share a single source sample, sequenced in a study of T cell responses to AZD1222 COVID-19 vaccine. This table comes from immunoSEQ multiplex PCR, and its TCRdb copy is limited to in-frame clones, with some not included. The sample shows about 180,000 clones, roughly 91% of them seen only once. The sample here was peripheral blood, taken 28 days after the second AZD1222 dose. These receptors came from an adult who received the AZD1222 COVID-19 vaccine.

The V and J genes are TRBV5-4 and TRBJ2-7, with D possibly being TRBD2 (6 bases). Trimming removed 10 bases from V and 2 bases from J, with 19 bases in between. The CDR3 length is 14 residues. Germline V gives CDR1 SGHNT, CDR2 YYREEE (reference sequence). The CDR3 DNA follows: TGTGCCGGTCATCGGCGGGACTCTGCCTACGAGCAGTACTTC. Its protein is CAGHRRDSAYEQYF.

This clone appeared a single time. The rearrangement uses TRBV21-1 and TRBJ2-1. TRBV21-1 is termed a pseudogene. CDR3 length equals 13 residues. For the CDR3, the DNA is TGTGCCAGCAGCATACCCCCCAATAATGAGCAGTTCTTC. It specifies CASSIPPNNEQFF.

This clone was observed once. The chain links TRBV19 to TRBJ2-3; no firm D call. This CDR3 spans 13 amino acids. V was cut by 10 bases and J by 2 bases, with 13 bases left in between. CDR1 and CDR2 (germline): LNHDA, SQIVND (reference sequence). The CDR3 reads CATTATHTDTQYF. The CDR3 nucleotides read TGTGCCACTACCGCGACACACACAGATACGCAGTATTTT.

The chain links TRBV19 to TRBJ1-1; weak D call: TRBD1 (5 bases). CDR3 length: 12 amino acids. The V gene lost 10 bases and the J gene lost 0 bases, with 9 bases spanning the gap. Germline lookup yields CDR1 LNHDA and CDR2 SQIVND (reference sequence). The CDR3 bases are TGTGCCACTGAGGGGATGAACACTGAAGCTTTCTTT. Protein product: CATEGMNTEAFF.

The chain links TRBV7-2 to TRBJ1-6; possible D gene TRBD1, 6 bases. The germline V gene encodes CDR1 SGHTA and CDR2 FQGNSA. The germline V and J ends were trimmed by 1 base and 9 bases, with 16 bases remaining between them. The CDR3 spans 16 residues. The CDR3 sequence: CASSLEGGPRLSPLHF. CDR3 bases: TGTGCCAGCAGCTTAGAGGGGGGCCCCAGGCTTTCACCCCTCCACTTT.

The J gene is TRBJ1-5, the V gene TRBV4-2, with D uncertain. The CDR3 has 16 residues. Trimming stripped 2 bases from V and 8 bases from J, with 19 bases between. Per the germline V gene, CDR1 is LGHNA and CDR2 is YNFKEQ. The chain's CDR3 is CASSQYPTGRNEPQHF. The CDR3 nucleotides read TGTGCCAGCAGCCAATACCCGACGGGCCGTAACGAGCCCCAGCATTTT.

This sequence joins TRBV5-8 and TRBJ1-2; TRBD1 matches 10 bases. CDR1 and CDR2 (germline): SGHTS, YDEGEE. The J segment lost 8 bases and the V segment lost 2 bases, leaving 6 bases of the junction unmatched. The length of the CDR3 is 14 residues. The CDR3 DNA sequence: TGTGCCAGCAGCTTACCGGGACAGGGGACGGGCTACACCTTC. It translates to CASSLPGQGTGYTF.

V and J are TRBV13 and TRBJ2-6, with D perhaps given as TRBD1 or TRBD2 (5 bases each). Germline CDR1 and CDR2: PRHDT and FYEKMQ (reference sequence). Trimming stripped 2 bases from V and 0 bases from J, with 11 bases between. The CDR3 is 17 amino acids. Written as DNA, the CDR3 is TGTGCCAGCAGCTTATGGGGGTCGGACTCTGGGGCCAACGTCCTGACTTTC. Protein sequence: CASSLWGSDSGANVLTF.

The chain joins TRBV28 to TRBJ1-5; 10 bases map to TRBD1. The V gene's germline CDR1 is MDHEN and CDR2 SYDVKM. J lost 3 bases, V lost 5 bases, and 10 bases had no gene match. The CDR3 consists of 17 residues. This CDR3 reads CASSAGTGAVVNQPQHF. The CDR3 DNA reads as TGTGCCAGCAGTGCCGGGACAGGGGCTGTAGTCAATCAGCCCCAGCATTTT.

The V gene is TRBV28, the J gene TRBJ2-3; D might be TRBD2 (6 bases). In germline, CDR1 is MDHEN, CDR2 SYDVKM. The V end was cut by 4 bases, the J end by 2 bases, with 13 bases between. The CDR3 covers 15 residues. The CDR3 region has the DNA TGTGCCAGCAGTTCCTACGGGAGTCCCACAGATACGCAGTATTTT. Translation gives CASSSYGSPTDTQYF.

In DNA, the CDR3 is TGTGCCAGCACCGGGGACAGGGGGCTACGCTACACCTTC. Amino acids: CASTGDRGLRYTF. This rearrangement joins TRBV12-3 or TRBV12-4 to TRBJ1-2, with 12 bases identical to TRBD1. The CDR3 runs 13 residues. Trimming removed 7 bases from V and 9 bases from J; junction bases left unmatched: 6.

The chain combines TRBV3-1 (or the pseudogene TRBV3-2) with TRBJ1-2, with TRBD1 matching 9 bases. CDR1 and CDR2 (germline): LGHDT, YNNKEL (reference sequence). The CDR3 is made up of 13 amino acids. Trimming removed 1 base from V and 7 bases from J; junction bases left unmatched: 1. The CDR3 coding sequence is TGTGCCAGCAGCCAAGGACAGGGGGTTGGCTACACCTTC. Protein sequence: CASSQGQGVGYTF.

The chain couples TRBV7-9 to TRBJ1-3; possibly TRBD1 for D (5 bases). This CDR3 comprises 14 residues. Germline V CDR1 and CDR2: SEHNR, FQNEAQ (reference sequence). The V end was cut by 5 bases, the J end by 3 bases, with 11 bases between. CDR3 protein: CASSGTGNGNTIYF. The CDR3, as DNA: TGTGCCAGCAGCGGGACGGGGAATGGAAACACCATATATTTT.